These 2 T cell receptor beta chains originate from one sample sequenced in a study of T-cell memory formation after mild COVID-19. One entry per CDR3 protein, called by TCRdb with MiXCR from the 5' RACE reads. The sample consists of 160,000 or so distinct CDR3 sequences, 31% of them appearing once. Sequencing was carried out using PBMCs or a T cell subset sorted from them (not recorded which). The receptor set was obtained from an adult woman who had mild COVID-19 (a few samples of this study predate the infection). Cell type and time point are not known.

The CDR3 sequence is CASKWGGVHSYNEQFF. In DNA form, the CDR3 reads TGTGCCAGCAAATGGGGGGGAGTCCACTCCTACAATGAGCAGTTCTTC. This chain connects TRBV7-2 to TRBJ2-1; TRBD2 agrees at 7 bases. Germline V gene sequence: CDR1 SGHTA, CDR2 FQGNSA. V was pared by 7 bases and J by 0 bases, with 9 bases of the junction left unmatched. This CDR3 spans 16 amino acids. The full variable domain, completed using reference TRBV7-2 and TRBJ2-1, is GAGVSQSPSNKVTEKGKDVELRCDPISGHTALYWYRQSLGQGLEFLIYFQGNSAPDKSGLPSDRFSAERTGGSVSTLTIQRTQQEDSAVYLCASKWGGVHSYNEQFFGPGTRLTVL.

The chain combines TRBV6-6 with TRBJ2-2, with TRBD1 as a possible D gene (5 bases). The V and J ends lost 6 bases and 7 bases respectively, with 15 bases between them. The CDR3 runs to 14 residues. Germline CDR1 is MNHNY and CDR2 is SVGAGI (reference sequence). CDR3 sequence reads: CASSKYDRDGELFF. CDR3 coding DNA: TGTGCCAGCAGCAAATATGACAGAGACGGGGAGCTGTTTTTT.